This TCR beta chain was documented in a study of cytomegalovirus exposure and HLA in healthy donors. In the study overall: Among the 398 genotyped donors, around 85% were placed in the Caucasian-associated ancestry cluster.

As concerns this clone: Its antigen is currently unknown.

These donors counted as nominally healthy when sampled, but unrecorded immune exposures were likely. With 60 Vbeta and 13 Jbeta primers, the PCR was carried out. In the source study's methods: About 11 million of the about 80 million unique TCR beta chains counted in a later analysis were shared. Libraries were prepared by immunoSEQ multiplex PCR; TCRdb keeps only in-frame clonotypes and omits some of them. V, J and clone size reflect that table, while D and trimming were determined from the DNA. This table has 200,000 to 250,000 clones, 70% to 85% appearing once. General study findings and limits: Several of the most significant clusters were apparently associated with common viral pathogens in a later analysis.

This CDR3 has 17 residues. Germline V gives CDR1 LNHDA, CDR2 SQIVND (reference sequence). Germline trimming cut 4 bases from V and 1 base from J; bases unmatched to any gene: 9. The chain links TRBV19 to TRBJ1-5, with 8 bases identical to TRBD1. The sample taken for sequencing was PBMCs. This TCR derives from a male donor in good health and CMV-seronegative. CDR3 region: CASSTSAGGASNQPQHF. As DNA, the CDR3 is TGTGCCAGTAGTACTTCGGCAGGGGGCGCGAGCAATCAGCCCCAGCATTTT.